Listed below are T cell receptor beta chains from one sample, sequenced in a study of spatial heterogeneity in lung cancer. TCRdb itself ran the 5' RACE reads through MiXCR, one entry per CDR3 protein. Among fewer than 25,000 distinct CDR3 sequences listed, 8.5% to 10% were seen once. This material consisted of PBMCs, taken at follow-up. Receptors were obtained from a male donor with early-stage non-small cell lung cancer. CDR3s include the opening cysteine and the closing phenylalanine or tryptophan. Fields, in order: clone size, V gene, D gene, J gene, CDR3 protein, CDR3 DNA. A D gene is named only where the DNA matches it firmly. Rows may omit the clone size; those that give it use once, few, many or a size class.

size: many; V: TRBV2; D: -; J: TRBJ2-2; CDR3: CASSRGTQGDTNTGELFF; DNA: TGTGCCAGCAGTCGGGGGACCCAGGGGGACACGAACACCGGGGAGCTGTTTTTT
size: -; V: TRBV2; D: TRBD1; J: TRBJ2-2; CDR3: CASRRTGPNTGELFF; DNA: TGTGCCAGCCGACGGACAGGGCCGAACACCGGGGAGCTGTTTTTT
size: few; V: TRBV6-5; D: -; J: TRBJ2-7; CDR3: CASSRWPGVYEQYF; DNA: TGTGCCAGCAGTCGTTGGCCAGGGGTGTACGAGCAGTACTTC
size: many; V: TRBV11-2; D: -; J: TRBJ2-5; CDR3: CASSSTGVSGAETQYF; DNA: TGTGCCAGCAGCTCGACCGGAGTCTCCGGGGCCGAGACCCAGTACTTC
size: many; V: TRBV20-1; D: -; J: TRBJ2-7; CDR3: CSATLGGNPYEQYF; DNA: TGCAGTGCTACTCTGGGGGGCAACCCCTACGAGCAGTACTTC
size: -; V: TRBV5-5; D: -; J: TRBJ2-1; CDR3: CASMPGPRLGSSFF; DNA: TGTGCCAGCATGCCAGGGCCCCGGCTGGGGAGCAGTTTCTTC
size: -; V: TRBV20-1; D: -; J: TRBJ2-7; CDR3: CSAGEGEEQYF; DNA: TGCAGTGCTGGAGAAGGAGAAGAGCAGTACTTC
size: -; V: TRBV28; D: TRBD1; J: TRBJ1-3; CDR3: CASTPGGESGNTIYF; DNA: TGTGCCAGCACGCCAGGGGGGGAGTCTGGAAACACCATATATTTT
size: many; V: TRBV5-1; D: -; J: TRBJ2-1; CDR3: CASSLAYTRPHNEQFF; DNA: TGCGCCAGCAGCTTGGCCTACACGAGGCCCCACAATGAGCAGTTCTTC
size: many; V: TRBV6-2/TRBV6-3; D: TRBD1; J: TRBJ1-5; CDR3: CASRTGVFSNQPQHF; DNA: TGTGCCAGCCGTACAGGGGTTTTTAGCAATCAGCCCCAGCATTTT
size: -; V: TRBV27; D: -; J: TRBJ2-5; CDR3: CASSPGSREETQYF; DNA: TGTGCCAGCAGCCCAGGATCAAGGGAGGAGACCCAGTACTTC
size: many; V: TRBV9; D: TRBD2; J: TRBJ2-7; CDR3: CASSTQRGGRDEQYF; DNA: TGTGCCAGCAGCACCCAGCGGGGGGGCCGGGACGAGCAGTACTTC
size: many; V: TRBV2; D: -; J: TRBJ2-7; CDR3: CASSVTGMGEQYF; DNA: TGTGCCAGCAGTGTAACAGGGATGGGCGAGCAGTACTTC
size: many; V: TRBV20-1; D: -; J: TRBJ2-3; CDR3: CSARQGPDTQYF; DNA: TGCAGTGCTAGACAGGGCCCAGATACGCAGTATTTT
size: many; V: TRBV6-5; D: -; J: TRBJ1-4; CDR3: CASSYGRSATNEKLFF; DNA: TGTGCCAGCAGTTACGGGAGGAGTGCAACTAATGAAAAACTGTTTTTT
size: many; V: TRBV18; D: -; J: TRBJ1-1; CDR3: CASSPDDDEAFF; DNA: TGTGCCAGCTCACCGGACGATGATGAAGCTTTCTTT
size: many; V: TRBV6-5; D: -; J: TRBJ1-3; CDR3: CASRDSANTIYF; DNA: TGTGCCAGCAGGGACAGTGCGAACACCATATATTTT
size: -; V: TRBV5-5; D: TRBD1; J: TRBJ2-7; CDR3: CASSEDRGSSYEQYF; DNA: TGTGCCAGCAGCGAGGACAGGGGGTCTTCCTACGAGCAGTACTTC
size: many; V: TRBV6-5; D: -; J: TRBJ2-2; CDR3: CATGRGAQTGELFF; DNA: TGTGCCACCGGACGGGGGGCGCAGACCGGGGAGCTGTTTTTT
size: many; V: TRBV5-1; D: -; J: TRBJ2-3; CDR3: CASSLGVSSTDTQYF; DNA: TGCGCCAGCAGCTTGGGAGTATCTAGCACAGATACGCAGTATTTT
size: few; V: TRBV10-2; D: TRBD2; J: TRBJ2-2; CDR3: CASSERRGENTGELFF; DNA: TGCGCCAGCAGTGAAAGGCGGGGGGAAAACACCGGGGAGCTGTTTTTT
size: many; V: TRBV10-2; D: -; J: TRBJ1-5; CDR3: CASSERESGPQHF; DNA: TGCGCCAGCAGTGAAAGGGAGTCCGGGCCCCAGCATTTT
size: many; V: TRBV20-1; D: -; J: TRBJ1-1; CDR3: CSASPDGLNTEAFF; DNA: TGCAGTGCTAGCCCCGACGGACTGAACACTGAAGCTTTCTTT